These T cell receptor beta chains were read from a single sample in a study of cytomegalovirus exposure and HLA in healthy donors. The assay was immunoSEQ multiplex PCR, and TCRdb's table has in-frame clones only and misses some. The data hold tens of thousands of clones, with more than 70% observed a single time. The sequenced sample consisted of PBMCs. All receptors come from a male donor in good health and CMV-seronegative. The conserved cysteine and the conserved F or W are not part of the CDR3 here. D genes are given only for firm matches.

TRBV7-9	.	TRBJ2-2	ASSSPRGTVNTGELF
TRBV5-1	.	TRBJ2-5	ASSPRRGMETQY
TRBV18	.	TRBJ2-1	ASSPPAEEQF
TRBV9	.	TRBJ2-7	ASSLGGEQY
TRBV5-4	TRBD2	TRBJ2-5	ASSLGGLAGRETQY
TRBV4-1	.	TRBJ2-5	ASSQASEKTQY
TRBV27	TRBD1	TRBJ1-1	ASSPIDRGTEAF
TRBV27	TRBD1	TRBJ2-1	ASSLSGQGINEQF
TRBV2	TRBD1	TRBJ1-4	ASRFGTVNEKLF
TRBV2	.	TRBJ2-7	ASRDIGYEQY
TRBV9	TRBD2	TRBJ2-3	ASSRAGGPVDTQY
TRBV9	.	TRBJ1-6	ASSVGQGGTDSPLH
TRBV2	.	TRBJ1-2	ASSETRETNYGYT
TRBV6-5	.	TRBJ1-2	ASSRDRDYGYT
TRBV29-1	.	TRBJ2-3	SVDPSTDTQY
TRBV29-1	TRBD1	TRBJ1-3	SVETGMSSGNTIY
TRBV18	TRBD1	TRBJ2-6	ASSHTYAGQGGSGANVLT
TRBV9	.	TRBJ1-6	ASSGDNNSPLH
TRBV11-2	TRBD2	TRBJ2-1	ASSLDGGDNEQF
TRBV4-3	TRBD1	TRBJ2-7	ASSQAYGTGGNEQY
TRBV11-3	.	TRBJ1-1	ASSSTGYTEAF
TRBV6-5	TRBD2	TRBJ2-1	ASSYFQRGSEQF
TRBV27	.	TRBJ1-5	ASSLQYNQPQH
TRBV14	TRBD1	TRBJ2-4	ASSQGRTGVNIQY
TRBV6-6	.	TRBJ1-2	ASSYSSSGGGYT
TRBV18	TRBD2	TRBJ2-7	ASSPLIAGGPQEQY
TRBV28	TRBD1	TRBJ1-5	ASSLPDRVQPQH
TRBV4-3	TRBD2	TRBJ2-3	ASSQDVGGGPTDTQY
TRBV19	TRBD1	TRBJ1-2	ASIPPGQGARKGYGYT
TRBV19	TRBD2	TRBJ2-5	ASSMGVSGGVQETQY
TRBV7-9	TRBD1	TRBJ1-3	ASSLAGTGNGNTIY
TRBV5-4	.	TRBJ1-6	ASSEDSSSYNSPLH
TRBV19	TRBD1	TRBJ2-7	ASTTTGGKYEQY
TRBV12-5	TRBD1	TRBJ2-5	ASGLGQGATQY
TRBV5-6	.	TRBJ1-1	ASSFAGRGTEAF
TRBV9	.	TRBJ1-6	ASSGVGLQGSPLH
TRBV18	.	TRBJ1-4	ASSPGLYEKLF
TRBV5-4	TRBD1	TRBJ2-1	ASSIRRDRGHNEQF
TRBV25-1	.	TRBJ2-1	ASRGDLSSYNEQF
TRBV15	.	TRBJ2-3	ATKGGFGTDTQY
TRBV19	.	TRBJ1-2	ASSRGQNYGYT
TRBV19	TRBD1	TRBJ1-1	ASSPPTGRGPEAF
TRBV4-3	.	TRBJ1-1	ASSDGQTGWGTEAF
TRBV7-7	.	TRBJ2-1	ASSLRAGVDSYNEQF
TRBV9	TRBD1	TRBJ2-3	ASSHEGASTDTQY
TRBV5-1	.	TRBJ2-5	ASSLEARGETQY
TRBV10-3	TRBD2	TRBJ2-2	AITPSGGVTGELF
TRBV11-2	.	TRBJ1-2	ASSYDSYGYT